This TCR beta chain was documented in a study of blood T cell repertoires in COVID-19. On the study more broadly: PBMCs, B-cell-depleted T cells, or T cells provided the cDNA or gDNA that made up the material.

V was pared by 6 bases and J by 0 bases, with 17 bases between. Germline-derived CDR1 and CDR2 are KGHSH and LQKENI. The CDR3 runs 17 residues. Produced via immunoSEQ multiplex PCR; TCRdb's table is partial and in-frame only. Found here are 230,000 or so clones, about 79% of them singletons; the top ten hold approximately 1.3%. This clonotype was sampled from a woman in her thirties or forties who had recovered from COVID-19. V gene TRBV18 combines with J gene TRBJ1-4; D remains ambiguous. Sequenced: peripheral blood. The CDR3 reads CASSLSVRTATNEKLFF. The CDR3 DNA is TGTGCCAGCTCCCTTAGCGTCCGGACTGCAACTAATGAAAAACTGTTTTTT.